This T cell receptor (beta chain) was found in a study of blood T cell repertoires in COVID-19. Turning to the study itself: The study drew acute and convalescent COVID-19 samples from the United States, Italy and Spain. Sample material is recorded as cDNA or gDNA derived from T cells, B-cell-depleted T cells, or PBMCs.

Per the original methods: Estimation of nucleated cell counts was performed using reference gene primer amplification. The repertoire was sequenced with immunoSEQ multiplex PCR; TCRdb's copy has only in-frame clones and lacks some. V, J and clone size are those of that table, while D and trimming were read from the DNA. Of about 150,000 clones listed, approximately 87% are singletons. Germline V gives CDR1 SGHDN, CDR2 FVKESK. V was clipped by 1 base and J by 11 bases, with 12 bases between them. CDR3 length: 14 residues. This receptor was obtained from an elderly man with acute or convalescent COVID-19. Specimen: peripheral blood. The chain joins TRBV14 to TRBJ1-6; D perhaps matches TRBD1 (5 bases). The CDR3 nucleotides are TGTGCCAGCAGCCAAGTAGAGGCAGGGACACCCCTCCACTTT. This sequence encodes CASSQVEAGTPLHF. The entire variable domain, with the rest obtained from reference TRBV14 and TRBJ1-6, is as follows: EAGVTQFPSHSVIEKGQTVTLRCDPISGHDNLYWYRRVMGKEIKFLLHFVKESKQDESGMPNNRFLAERTGGTYSTLKVQPAELEDSGVYFCASSQVEAGTPLHFGNGTRLTVT.